Shown below are 27 T cell receptor beta chains from a single sample sequenced in a study of cytomegalovirus exposure and HLA in healthy donors. The primer mix had 60 Vbeta and 13 Jbeta primers. Produced via immunoSEQ multiplex PCR; TCRdb's table is partial and in-frame only. The sample shows 140,000 or so clones, approximately 57% of them seen only once. The source material was PBMCs. These receptors all stem from a male donor in good health and CMV-seronegative.

The chain links TRBV7-2 to TRBJ1-2, with D possibly being TRBD1 (5 bases). The V gene lost 5 bases and the J gene lost 3 bases, with 13 bases spanning the gap. In germline, CDR1 is SGHTA, CDR2 FQGNSA. This CDR3 has 14 amino acids. The CDR3 sequence: CASSPPQAYYGYTF. The CDR3 DNA reads as TGTGCCAGCAGCCCCCCACAGGCTTACTATGGCTACACCTTC.

This CDR3 reads CASSLQGDGYTF. The CDR3 nucleotides read TGTGCCAGCAGTTTACAGGGGGATGGCTACACCTTC. This chain connects TRBV6-6 to TRBJ1-2; 8 bases align to TRBD1. CDR1 and CDR2 (germline): MNHNY, SVGAGI (reference sequence). The CDR3 length is 12 residues. The V gene end was trimmed by 4 bases and the J gene end by 6 bases; junction bases not matched to a gene: 1.

The gene calls are TRBV14 and TRBJ2-5; 8 nucleotides line up with TRBD1. V dropped 3 bases and J dropped 5; count of bases not matched to a gene: 5. The CDR3 has 14 residues. Germline V gene sequence: CDR1 SGHDN, CDR2 FVKESK. The CDR3 DNA follows: TGTGCCAGCAGCCATATCAGGGGGCGTGAGACCCAGTACTTC. Encoded protein: CASSHIRGRETQYF.

The chain links TRBV18 to TRBJ1-1; tentatively, D is TRBD1 (6 bases). Germline assignment: CDR1 KGHSH and CDR2 LQKENI. The CDR3 runs to 13 residues. Trimming stripped 2 bases from V and 8 bases from J, with 12 bases between. CDR3: CASSPTFGQEAFF. The DNA of the CDR3 is TGTGCCAGCTCACCAACTTTCGGACAGGAAGCTTTCTTT.

This chain uses TRBV19 with TRBJ2-5; 10 bases fit TRBD2. The V gene's germline CDR1 is LNHDA and CDR2 SQIVND (reference sequence). The CDR3 has 17 residues. J gave up 1 base and V 3 bases, and 8 bases lay outside the gene matches. Here the CDR3 DNA reads TGTGCCAGTAGTATTGTCCACACTAGCGGGGTCCAAGAGACCCAGTACTTC. Amino acids: CASSIVHTSGVQETQYF.

In its sample, this clone was seen a few times. At one boundary the junction diverges from the germline segment, which might be a read error. The rearrangement uses TRBV6-4 and TRBJ1-6; D is perhaps TRBD1 (5 bases). This CDR3 contains 12 residues. Per the germline V gene, CDR1 is MRHNA and CDR2 is SNTAGT. The CDR3 here is CASRYPGGDHRF. The CDR3 region has the DNA TGTGCCAGCAGATACCCCGGGGGTGATCACCGCTTT.

The V and J genes are TRBV7-3 and TRBJ2-3; 9 nucleotides match TRBD1. Germline V gene data show CDR1 as SGHTA and CDR2 as FQGTGA. The CDR3 is 15 residues long. V shed 2 bases, J shed 0 bases, and the junction held 0 bases outside the gene matches. The CDR3 protein is CASSLGTGSTDTQYF. The DNA of the CDR3 is TGTGCCAGCAGCTTAGGGACAGGGAGCACAGATACGCAGTATTTT.

This clone appeared a single time. This chain links TRBV19 with TRBJ2-5, with TRBD1 identical over 9 bases. Trimming removed 7 bases from V and 11 bases from J; junction bases left unmatched: 14. Germline V gene lookup returns CDR1 LNHDA and CDR2 SQIVND (reference sequence). The CDR3 covers 14 residues. CDR3 sequence reads: CASTPGQGLQEQYF. As DNA, the CDR3 is TGTGCCAGTACTCCGGGACAGGGACTTCAAGAGCAGTACTTC.

This clone has only a few counts. This sequence joins TRBV11-1 and TRBJ2-1; 8 bases are shared with TRBD1. V trimming: 1 base; J trimming: 7 bases; junction bases outside the gene matches: 12. Germline assignment: CDR1 SGHAT and CDR2 FQDESV (reference sequence). This CDR3 has 17 residues. Written as DNA, the CDR3 is TGTGCCAGCAGCTTAGGGCAGGGGGCGCGGGGATATAATGAGCAGTTCTTC. This codes for CASSLGQGARGYNEQFF.

The chain has TRBV15 and TRBJ1-6; a possible D gene is TRBD1 (5 bases). V was clipped by 0 bases and J by 10 bases, with 7 bases between them. The CDR3 covers 13 residues. Germline CDR1 LNHNV, CDR2 YYDKDF (reference sequence). CDR3 region: CATSRDKGSPLHF. The CDR3, as DNA: TGTGCCACCAGCAGAGACAAGGGGTCACCCCTCCACTTT.

The chain has TRBV4-2 and TRBJ2-3; TRBD1 matches at 8 bases. From germline, CDR1 is LGHNA and CDR2 YNFKEQ. Trimming took 0 bases from V and 4 from J; bases not matched to a gene: 15. The CDR3 length is 19 residues. Here the CDR3 DNA reads TGTGCCAGCAGCCAAGATCGGAGATTAGGACAGGGAATGGCAGATACGCAGTATTTT. It codes for CASSQDRRLGQGMADTQYF.

The V and J genes are TRBV19 and TRBJ1-1; no clear D. The CDR3 is 10 amino acids. The germline V gene encodes CDR1 LNHDA and CDR2 SQIVND (reference sequence). V dropped 6 bases and J dropped 12 bases, with 11 bases sitting between them. CDR3 DNA: TGTGCCAGTAGAGGAGTCGATTCTTTCTTT. This codes for CASRGVDSFF.

This clone was seen only a few times. The chain combines TRBV6-5 with TRBJ2-2, with 11 bases fitting TRBD2. This CDR3 region has 16 residues. With V trimmed by 3 bases and J by 6 bases, 6 bases remained unmatched. Per the germline V gene, CDR1 is MNHEY and CDR2 is SVGAGI. In DNA, the CDR3 is TGTGCCAGCAGTTATAGCGGGGGGGCCTCGCCCGGGGAGCTGTTTTTT. This gives the protein CASSYSGGASPGELFF.

In this sample, this clone turned up once. The CDR3 DNA sequence: TGTGCCAGCAGTTTTCGGGGGGCGCGAGGGGCCAACGTCCTGACTTTC. Its translation: CASSFRGARGANVLTF. The chain couples TRBV28 to TRBJ2-6, with a possible D match to TRBD2 (7 bases). Germline CDR1 is MDHEN and CDR2 is SYDVKM. Trimming took off 3 bases at V and 4 bases at J, with 13 bases between the two ends. CDR3 length: 16 amino acids.

V gene TRBV30 combines with J gene TRBJ1-2, with TRBD1 as a possible D gene (5 bases). V was clipped by 2 bases and J by 7 bases, with 14 bases between them. CDR1 GTSNPN and CDR2 SVGIG come from the germline V gene (reference sequence). The CDR3 has 13 residues. DNA of the CDR3: TGTGCCTGGAGTCAGGGAAGGGGTGGTGGCTACACCTTC. This encodes CAWSQGRGGGYTF.

The rearrangement links TRBV5-8 to TRBJ2-1; perhaps TRBD1 as D (5 bases). V was clipped by 2 bases and J by 0 bases, with 9 bases between them. Per germline, CDR1 SGHTS and CDR2 YDEGEE. CDR3 size: 15 residues. In nucleotides, the CDR3 is TGTGCCAGCAGCTTAGGGGCGAGCTCCTACAATGAGCAGTTCTTC. Amino acids: CASSLGASSYNEQFF.

The chain has TRBV9 and TRBJ2-7; 9 bases are a match to TRBD2. The germline V gene has CDR1 SGDLS and CDR2 YYNGEE. V lost 3 bases and J lost 0; bases outside the gene matches: 4. This CDR3 spans 15 amino acids. CDR3: CASSGGGGVSYEQYF. In nucleotides, the CDR3 is TGTGCCAGCAGCGGCGGGGGGGGAGTCTCCTACGAGCAGTACTTC.

The gene calls are TRBV2 and TRBJ2-1; 9 bases align to TRBD1. Germline V lookup: CDR1 SNHLY, CDR2 FYNNEI. This CDR3 is 14 amino acids long. V was clipped by 6 bases and J by 6 bases; unmatched bases: 6. CDR3 region: CASRPGQGGNEQFF. The DNA for the CDR3 is TGTGCCAGCAGACCGGGACAGGGAGGCAATGAGCAGTTCTTC.

The chain recombines TRBV5-4 with TRBJ1-2; 8 bases agree with TRBD1. Looked up from germline, CDR1 is SGHNT and CDR2 is YYREEE (reference sequence). This CDR3 contains 14 residues. V shed 0 bases and J 8 bases; nucleotides not matched to a gene: 6. The CDR3 loop reads CASSLESRGRGYTF. CDR3 coding DNA: TGTGCCAGCAGCTTGGAGAGCAGGGGGCGCGGCTACACCTTC. Supplemented by reference TRBV5-4 and TRBJ1-2, the full variable domain reads ETGVTQSPTHLIKTRGQQVTLRCSSQSGHNTVSWYQQALGQGPQFIFQYYREEENGRGNFPPRFSGLQFPNYSSELNVNALELDDSALYLCASSLESRGRGYTFGSGTRLTVV.

This rearrangement joins TRBV14 to TRBJ2-6; the D gene is possibly TRBD1 (5 bases). This CDR3 comprises 15 residues. The V gene lost 0 bases and the J gene lost 10 bases, with 13 bases spanning the gap. Germline V CDR1 and CDR2: SGHDN, FVKESK. CDR3: CASSQDLPRVNVLTF. In DNA, the CDR3 is TGTGCCAGCAGCCAAGATCTCCCCAGGGTGAACGTCCTGACTTTC.

This clone was seen a few times. The chain uses TRBV7-6 and TRBJ2-7; 7 bases fit TRBD1. The J segment lost 6 bases and the V segment lost 5 bases, leaving 7 bases of the junction unmatched. The CDR3 loop spans 13 amino acids. Germline CDR1 SGHVS, CDR2 FNYEAQ. CDR3 sequence (DNA): TGTGCCAGCAGCCAAGACAGGGCGGGCGAGCAGTACTTC. It translates to CASSQDRAGEQYF.

This clone has just a few counts. The V gene is TRBV6-5, the J gene TRBJ1-2; D uncertain. In germline, CDR1 is MNHEY, CDR2 SVGAGI. Trimming removed 6 bases from V and 4 bases from J, with 18 bases in between. CDR3 length: 15 residues. In nucleotides, the CDR3 is TGTGCCAGCAGCCTACTCGGTGCGCCACGCTATGGCTACACCTTC. The encoded protein is CASSLLGAPRYGYTF.

This chain uses TRBV7-2 with TRBJ1-2; D is undetermined. The CDR3 covers 14 residues. Deletions cut 5 bases from V and 8 bases from J, with 18 bases between. Germline lookup yields CDR1 SGHTA and CDR2 FQGNSA. In DNA, the CDR3 is TGTGCCAGCAGCCCCCTCGTAGCGGGCTGGGGCTACACCTTC. This gives the protein CASSPLVAGWGYTF.

This clone has only a few counts. The chain joins TRBV7-9 to TRBJ2-5, with 9 bases aligning to TRBD1. The CDR3 is made up of 17 amino acids. CDR1 and CDR2 from the germline V gene are SEHNR and FQNEAQ (reference sequence). Germline trimming cut 6 bases from V and 0 bases from J; bases unmatched to any gene: 11. CDR3 residues: CASSPTGGALYQETQYF. CDR3 nucleotide sequence: TGTGCCAGCAGTCCTACAGGGGGCGCCCTGTACCAAGAGACCCAGTACTTC. Variable domain in full (rest from reference TRBV7-9 and TRBJ2-5): DTGVSQNPRHKITKRGQNVTFRCDPISEHNRLYWYRQTLGQGPEFLTYFQNEAQLEKSRLLSDRFSAERPKGSFSTLEIQRTEQGDSAMYLCASSPTGGALYQETQYFGPGTRLLVL.

V and J are TRBV27 and TRBJ2-7; no clear D gene. Germline CDR1 reads MNHEY; CDR2 reads SMNVEV (reference sequence). The CDR3 loop spans 16 amino acids. V lost 3 bases and J lost 4, with 19 bases in between. DNA for the CDR3: TGTGCCAGCAGTTTGACACTTGCAGGCCGAGAGTACGAGCAGTACTTC. As protein: CASSLTLAGREYEQYF.

The table lists this clone with a count of one. The chain links TRBV6-5 to TRBJ2-7, with 8 positions matching TRBD2. This CDR3 spans 16 amino acids. V lost 0 bases and J lost 1; bases outside the gene matches: 5. Germline CDR1 reads MNHEY; CDR2 reads SVGAGI. The CDR3 loop is CASSYSSGGKSYEQYF. DNA for the CDR3: TGTGCCAGCAGTTACTCGAGCGGGGGCAAATCCTACGAGCAGTACTTC.

The DNA for the CDR3 is TGTGCCATCAGTGATCAGTCTAGCAATCAGCCCCAGCATTTT. This codes for CAISDQSSNQPQHF. V gene TRBV10-3 combines with J gene TRBJ1-5, with D hard to call. CDR1 and CDR2 (germline): ENHRY, SYGVKD. Trimming took 3 bases from V and 0 from J, leaving 6 bases between them. This CDR3 spans 14 amino acids.